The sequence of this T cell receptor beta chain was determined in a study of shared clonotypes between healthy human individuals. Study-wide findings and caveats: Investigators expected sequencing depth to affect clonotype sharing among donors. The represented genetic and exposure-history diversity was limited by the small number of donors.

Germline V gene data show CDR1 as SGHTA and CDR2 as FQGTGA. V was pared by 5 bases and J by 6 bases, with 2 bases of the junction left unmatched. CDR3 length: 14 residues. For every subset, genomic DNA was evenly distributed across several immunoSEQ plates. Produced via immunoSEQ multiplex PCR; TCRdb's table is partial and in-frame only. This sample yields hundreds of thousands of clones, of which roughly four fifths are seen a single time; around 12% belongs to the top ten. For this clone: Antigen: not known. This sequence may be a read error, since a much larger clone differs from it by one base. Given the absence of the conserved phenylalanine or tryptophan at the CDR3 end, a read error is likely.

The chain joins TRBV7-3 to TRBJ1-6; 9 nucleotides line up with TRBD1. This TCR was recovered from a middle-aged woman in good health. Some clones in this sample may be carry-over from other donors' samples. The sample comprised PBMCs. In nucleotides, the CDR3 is TGTGCCAGCAGCGTGACAGGGGGTAATTCACCCCTCCACCTT. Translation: CASSVTGGNSPLHL.